The 7 T cell receptor beta chains given below trace back to one sample, sequenced in a study of molecular identifiers for immune sequencing clone quantification (dated by TCRdb to 2016 to 2019). Libraries came from PCR. TCRdb names NextSeq 500 as the instrument used. TCRdb's own reprocessing of the public reads used fastp at Q25 and MiXCR and kept productive beta chains. Each CDR3 protein gets just one entry, which takes the most common genes and DNA from the rows behind it. The sample has hundreds of thousands of distinct CDR3 sequences on record, roughly 25% of them singletons. The biggest ten clones account for 0.6% to 0.9% of the sample. The source material was naive CD8+ T cells from blood, with Jurkat cell RNA spiked in. This specimen's cell subset or site label, per the study, means: FACS-sorted CD8+CD4-CCR7+CD45RA+ naive T cells. Receptors were obtained from a human donor in good health. Some libraries in this study had Jurkat cell RNA spiked in.

This rearrangement joins TRBV6-2 or TRBV6-3 to TRBJ1-5; D is unclear. Germline V lookup: CDR1 MNHEY, CDR2 SVGEGT. The CDR3 covers 15 residues. V lost 7 bases to trimming and J lost 2 bases, with 15 bases between them. CDR3 coding DNA: TGTGCCAGCACCCCGGTAGGTACAGGCAATCAGCCCCAGCATTTT. Translated: CASTPVGTGNQPQHF.

There are many counts of this clonotype. V gene TRBV10-3 combines with J gene TRBJ1-1; TRBD1 matches 7 bases. Germline V gene data show CDR1 as ENHRY and CDR2 as SYGVKD. The CDR3 runs to 15 residues. The ends lost 3 bases at V and 3 bases at J; junction bases unmatched: 7. CDR3: CAISEFQTGHTEAFF. The CDR3 bases are TGTGCCATCAGTGAATTCCAGACAGGGCACACTGAAGCTTTCTTT.

The chain carries TRBV6-2 or TRBV6-3 and TRBJ2-7; D unclear. The germline V gene encodes CDR1 MNHEY and CDR2 SVGEGT. The length of the CDR3 is 15 residues. Between the trimmed V and J ends, which lost 4 bases and 2 bases, there was a span of 15 bases. The chain's CDR3 is CASSSSVMSTYEQYF. The CDR3 region has the DNA TGTGCCAGCAGTTCCTCGGTGATGAGTACCTACGAGCAGTACTTC.

The J gene is TRBJ1-1, the V gene TRBV10-3, with TRBD1 identical over 7 bases. Germline lookup yields CDR1 ENHRY and CDR2 SYGVKD. This CDR3 comprises 14 residues. With 3 bases clipped from V and 6 bases from J, the junction kept 7 bases outside the gene matches. The chain's CDR3 is CAISDVQQGPEAFF. As DNA, the CDR3 is TGTGCCATCAGTGATGTCCAACAGGGGCCTGAAGCTTTCTTT.

This clonotype showed up many times. The CDR3 DNA follows: TGTGCCAGCAGCCCTGGGACGGCCCTCACCTACGAGCAGTACTTC. It specifies CASSPGTALTYEQYF. The J gene is TRBJ2-7, the V gene TRBV5-6; D is possibly TRBD1 or TRBD2 (5 bases each). The germline V gene encodes CDR1 SGHDT and CDR2 YYEEEE. V was pared by 4 bases and J by 2 bases, with 16 bases between. CDR3 length: 15 amino acids.

On this clonotype itself: The junction does not match germline at one end; this may be a read error. V usage is TRBV6-2 or TRBV6-3 and J usage is TRBJ2-5, with D perhaps being TRBD1 or TRBD2 (5 bases each). Germline CDR1 reads MNHEY; CDR2 reads SVGEGT. CDR3 size: 15 residues. CDR3 residues: CASSQWAGTQEPQYF. Written as DNA, the CDR3 is TGTGCCAGCAGCCAGTGGGCAGGGACCCAAGAGCCCCAGTACTTC.

The sample holds many counts of this clonotype. This rearrangement joins TRBV29-1 to TRBJ2-1, with 7 bases fitting TRBD1. Germline loops: CDR1 SQVTM, CDR2 ANQGSEA. The CDR3 extends over 14 amino acids. The CDR3 sequence is CRVRGPLDDNEQFF. The DNA for the CDR3 is TGCAGAGTAAGGGGGCCCCTAGATGACAATGAGCAGTTCTTC.